Listed below are T cell receptor beta chains from one sample, sequenced in a study of T cell changes during pregnancy in multiple sclerosis. The assay was immunoSEQ multiplex PCR, and TCRdb's table has in-frame clones only and misses some. The table records roughly 100,000 clones, 91% of them present only once. Sequenced material: peripheral blood, taken before pregnancy. These receptors were taken from a female donor with multiple sclerosis, enrolled in a pregnancy study. Each CDR3 is given with its conserved first and last residue. D genes are given only for firm matches. For some rows the clone size is stated as once, few or many, or as a class when expanded; others skip it.

TRBJ2-3 | TRBV5-5 | TRBD2 | once | CASGLAGSTDTQYF | TGTGCCAGCGGACTAGCGGGTAGCACAGATACGCAGTATTTT
TRBJ2-5 | TRBV6-5 | NA | NA | CASSREETQYF | TGTGCCAGCAGCCGAGAGGAGACCCAGTACTTC
TRBJ2-5 | TRBV7-2 | TRBD1 | NA | CASSLTGFGETQYF | TGTGCCAGCAGCCTGACAGGGTTTGGGGAGACCCAGTACTTC
TRBJ2-4 | TRBV6-1 | NA | NA | CASSAPGWLAKNIQYF | TGTGCCAGCAGTGCCCCGGGGTGGTTGGCCAAAAACATTCAGTACTTC
TRBJ2-1 | TRBV13 | TRBD2 | NA | CASSLGKASGSYNEQFF | TGTGCCAGCAGCTTAGGTAAGGCTAGCGGATCCTACAATGAGCAGTTCTTC
TRBJ2-6 | TRBV5-6 | NA | NA | CASSLGGVPRSGANVLTF | TGTGCCAGCAGCTTAGGCGGGGTACCGAGATCTGGGGCCAACGTCCTGACTTTC
TRBJ1-2 | TRBV6-5 | TRBD1 | NA | CASRPPGQGNGYTF | TGTGCCAGCAGACCTCCGGGACAGGGGAATGGCTACACCTTC
TRBJ2-7 | TRBV11-2 | NA | NA | CASSLGGGGGEQYF | TGTGCCAGCAGCTTAGGCGGGGGCGGAGGGGAGCAGTACTTC
TRBJ2-2 | TRBV7-2 | NA | NA | CASSTSLGELFF | TGTGCCAGCAGTACTAGCCTCGGGGAGCTGTTTTTT
TRBJ2-3 | TRBV1 | NA | NA | CTSSQGSQRMSTDTQYF | TGCACCAGCAGCCAAGGCTCCCAGCGGATGAGCACAGATACGCAGTATTTT
TRBJ2-1 | TRBV7-3 | NA | NA | CASSLSGGGNEQFF | TGTGCCAGCAGCTTATCGGGTGGCGGCAATGAGCAGTTCTTC
TRBJ1-6 | TRBV27 | NA | NA | CASKRGTNSYNSPLHF | TGTGCCAGCAAACGGGGGACGAACTCCTATAATTCACCCCTCCACTTT
TRBJ1-1 | TRBV19 | NA | NA | CASSIDTGFLSTEAFF | TGTGCCAGTAGTATAGACACCGGGTTCCTGAGCACTGAAGCTTTCTTT
TRBJ2-5 | TRBV4-3 | TRBD2 | NA | CASSQDRGGPLETQYF | TGCGCCAGCAGCCAAGATCGGGGGGGGCCCCTTGAGACCCAGTACTTC
TRBJ2-6 | TRBV10-3 | NA | NA | CAISEPSRPGANVLTF | TGTGCCATCAGTGAGCCCTCTAGGCCTGGGGCCAACGTCCTGACTTTC
TRBJ1-2 | TRBV2 | NA | few | CASSEAFRGYTF | TGTGCCAGCAGTGAAGCCTTCCGTGGCTACACCTTC
TRBJ2-7 | TRBV2 | TRBD2 | NA | CASSEDSGRAAYEQYF | TGTGCCAGCAGTGAAGATAGCGGGAGGGCAGCCTACGAGCAGTACTTC
TRBJ1-1 | TRBV5-4 | NA | NA | CASSLLGSEAFF | TGTGCCAGCAGCTTGTTAGGGAGTGAAGCTTTCTTT
TRBJ2-1 | TRBV14 | TRBD2 | NA | CASSALAYTEQFF | TGTGCCAGCAGCGCACTAGCGTACACTGAGCAGTTCTTC
TRBJ2-2 | TRBV7-2 | NA | NA | CASSLSILSQVVLTGELFF | TGTGCCAGCAGCTTAAGTATTTTGAGTCAGGTTGTTCTCACCGGGGAGCTGTTTTTT
TRBJ2-1 | TRBV7-8 | TRBD2 | once | CASSPTSGGYNEQFF | TGTGCCAGCAGCCCGACTAGCGGGGGGTACAATGAGCAGTTCTTC
TRBJ2-3 | TRBV5-1 | NA | NA | CASSTRQVPDTQYF | TGCGCCAGCAGCACACGACAGGTACCAGATACGCAGTATTTT
TRBJ1-5 | TRBV15 | TRBD1 | NA | CATSSDREMQPQHF | TGTGCCACCAGCAGTGACAGGGAGATGCAGCCCCAGCATTTT
TRBJ2-7 | TRBV11-2 | TRBD2 | few | CASSLVAGGHREQYF | TGTGCCAGCAGCTTAGTTGCGGGGGGGCACCGCGAGCAGTACTTC
TRBJ1-1 | TRBV28 | NA | NA | CASRLNTEAFF | TGTGCCAGCAGACTAAACACTGAAGCTTTCTTT
TRBJ2-7 | TRBV28 | TRBD1 | NA | CASRGQGHSSYEQYF | TGTGCCAGCAGGGGACAGGGCCACAGCTCCTACGAGCAGTACTTC
TRBJ2-1 | TRBV7-3 | TRBD1 | NA | CASRAGTGVYNEQFF | TGTGCCAGCAGGGCCGGGACAGGGGTCTACAATGAGCAGTTCTTC
TRBJ1-1 | TRBV6-5 | TRBD1 | NA | CASRRTGLGTEAFF | TGTGCCAGCAGACGGACAGGGCTGGGCACTGAAGCTTTCTTT
TRBJ2-7 | TRBV6-5 | NA | NA | CASSYVRRTTYEQYF | TGTGCCAGCAGTTACGTGCGACGGACAACCTACGAGCAGTACTTC
TRBJ1-4 | TRBV6-6 | TRBD1 | NA | CASSLGTGLNEKLFF | TGTGCCAGCAGTTTAGGGACAGGGTTAAATGAAAAACTGTTTTTT
TRBJ2-2 | TRBV7-2 | TRBD2 | NA | CASSARPSGGASWTGELFF | TGTGCCAGCAGCGCCCGGCCTAGCGGGGGGGCCTCTTGGACCGGGGAGCTGTTTTTT
TRBJ2-5 | TRBV5-4 | TRBD2 | NA | CASSNSLAARVGTQYF | TGTGCCAGCAGCAACTCACTAGCGGCGCGCGTCGGGACCCAGTACTTC
TRBJ2-7 | TRBV6-1 | TRBD1 | NA | CASSEQGEGSYEQYF | TGTGCCAGCAGTGAGCAGGGGGAAGGGTCCTACGAGCAGTACTTC
TRBJ1-5 | TRBV28 | TRBD1 | NA | CASSHTGDHSNQPQHF | TGTGCCAGCAGTCATACAGGGGACCATAGCAATCAGCCCCAGCATTTT
TRBJ1-1 | TRBV6-1 | NA | NA | CASNLFRQGNTEAFF | TGTGCCAGCAATCTCTTTCGTCAGGGGAACACTGAAGCTTTCTTT
TRBJ2-4 | TRBV5-6 | TRBD1 | NA | CASSPGQLAKNIQYF | TGTGCCAGCAGCCCGGGACAGCTAGCCAAAAACATTCAGTACTTC
TRBJ1-3 | TRBV4-2 | NA | NA | CASSQESRGRGNTIYF | TGTGCCAGCAGCCAAGAATCCAGGGGAAGAGGAAACACCATATATTTT
TRBJ2-1 | TRBV27 | TRBD2 | NA | CASSLGAGGPNEQFF | TGTGCCAGCAGTTTAGGAGCGGGAGGACCCAATGAGCAGTTCTTC
TRBJ1-3 | TRBV7-2 | NA | NA | CASSLFGVNTIYF | TGTGCCAGCAGCTTATTCGGGGTAAACACCATATATTTT
TRBJ2-3 | TRBV4-3 | NA | NA | CASSQDWADTQYF | TGCGCCAGCAGCCAAGATTGGGCAGATACACAGTATTTT
TRBJ2-1 | TRBV7-6 | NA | NA | CASSLARGGRDNEQFF | TGTGCCAGCAGCTTAGCCCGTGGGGGCCGCGACAATGAGCAGTTCTTC
TRBJ1-6 | TRBV7-8 | TRBD1 | NA | CASSHIRTGGVGSPLHF | TGTGCCAGCAGCCATATTCGGACAGGGGGCGTTGGTTCACCCCTCCACTTT
TRBJ1-1 | TRBV19 | NA | NA | CASSISVNTEAFF | TGTGCCAGTAGTATTTCAGTGAACACTGAAGCTTTCTTT
TRBJ2-7 | TRBV25-1 | NA | NA | CASSQSGEQYF | TGTGCCAGCAGTCAAAGCGGCGAGCAGTACTTC
TRBJ1-1 | TRBV7-2 | NA | NA | CASSLAIGVNTEAFF | TGTGCCAGCAGCTTAGCGATCGGAGTTAACACTGAAGCTTTCTTT
TRBJ2-2 | TRBV6-6 | TRBD1 | NA | CASSPNRGTGELFF | TGTGCCAGCAGCCCGAACAGGGGTACCGGGGAGCTGTTTTTT
TRBJ1-2 | TRBV5-1 | TRBD1 | NA | CASSYVGTGGNGYTF | TGCGCCAGCAGTTATGTTGGGACAGGGGGGAATGGCTATACCTTC
TRBJ1-1 | TRBV6-5 | TRBD1 | NA | CASSQPGQRTEAFF | TGTGCCAGCAGTCAGCCGGGACAGAGAACTGAAGCTTTCTTT
TRBJ2-7 | TRBV5-1 | TRBD2 | NA | CASSPGGRFSYEQYF | TGCGCCAGCAGCCCGGGGGGGCGGTTCTCCTACGAGCAGTACTTC
TRBJ2-7 | TRBV5-5 | NA | NA | CASSLLSSYEQYF | TGTGCCAGCAGCTTGCTGTCTTCCTACGAGCAGTACTTC
TRBJ1-3 | TRBV11-1 | NA | NA | CASSRDRQASGNTIYF | TGTGCCAGCAGCCGAGACCGACAGGCCTCTGGAAACACCATATATTTT
TRBJ2-1 | TRBV9 | NA | NA | CASSGTFSSYNEQFF | TGTGCCAGCAGCGGGACTTTTAGCTCCTACAATGAGCAGTTCTTC
TRBJ1-6 | TRBV19 | NA | few | CASSITRFSGNSPLHF | TGTGCCAGTAGTATAACAAGGTTTTCGGGAAATTCACCCCTCCACTTT
TRBJ2-1 | TRBV11-2 | NA | NA | CASSLAFGGGRNEQFF | TGTGCCAGCAGCTTAGCCTTTGGGGGGGGGCGGAATGAGCAGTTCTTC
TRBJ2-7 | TRBV4-2 | TRBD2 | NA | CASSQAAGETYEQYF | TGTGCCAGCAGCCAAGCGGCGGGAGAGACTTACGAGCAGTACTTC
TRBJ2-7 | TRBV29-1 | NA | NA | CSVGFWGTTYEQYF | TGCAGCGTTGGGTTTTGGGGGACAACCTACGAGCAGTACTTC
TRBJ2-7 | TRBV29-1 | NA | NA | CSVGVDRNYEQYF | TGCAGCGTCGGGGTAGACAGGAACTACGAGCAGTACTTC
TRBJ2-5 | TRBV4-1 | TRBD1 | NA | CASSQTGGKQETQYF | TGCGCCAGCAGCCAGACAGGGGGGAAACAAGAGACCCAGTACTTC
TRBJ2-7 | TRBV7-3 | TRBD1 | NA | CASSTLPGQTYEQYF | TGTGCCAGCAGCACCCTACCGGGACAGACCTACGAGCAGTACTTC